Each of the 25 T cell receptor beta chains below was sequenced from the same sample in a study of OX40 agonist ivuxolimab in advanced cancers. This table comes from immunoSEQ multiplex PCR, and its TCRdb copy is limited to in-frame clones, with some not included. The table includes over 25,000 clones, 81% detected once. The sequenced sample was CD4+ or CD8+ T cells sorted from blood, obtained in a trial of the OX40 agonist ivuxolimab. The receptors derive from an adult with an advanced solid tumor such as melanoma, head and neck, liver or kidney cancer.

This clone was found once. The CDR3 reads CASSAGQGPYGYTF. Here the CDR3 DNA reads TGTGCCAGCAGCGCCGGACAGGGGCCCTATGGCTACACCTTC. The V call is TRBV9, the J call TRBJ1-2; 9 bases are a match to TRBD1. Per germline, CDR1 SGDLS and CDR2 YYNGEE. The CDR3 sequence is 14 residues long. J gave up 4 bases and V 3 bases, and 4 bases lay outside the gene matches. Full variable domain (remainder filled in from reference TRBV9 and TRBJ1-2): DSGVTQTPKHLITATGQRVTLRCSPRSGDLSVYWYQQSLDQGLQFLIQYYNGEERAKGNILERFSAQQFPDLHSELNLSSLELGDSALYFCASSAGQGPYGYTFGSGTRLTVV.

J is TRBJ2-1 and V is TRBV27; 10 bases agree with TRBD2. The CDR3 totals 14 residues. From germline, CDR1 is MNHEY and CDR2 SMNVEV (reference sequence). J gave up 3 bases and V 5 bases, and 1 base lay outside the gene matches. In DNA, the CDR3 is TGTGCCAGCAGTAGCGGGGGGGGCTACAATGAGCAGTTCTTC. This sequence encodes CASSSGGGYNEQFF.

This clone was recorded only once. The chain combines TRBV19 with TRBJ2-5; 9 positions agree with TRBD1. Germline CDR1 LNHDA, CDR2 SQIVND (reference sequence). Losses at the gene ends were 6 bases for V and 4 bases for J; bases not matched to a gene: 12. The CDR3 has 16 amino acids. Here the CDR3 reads CASSPDRGGLGETQYF. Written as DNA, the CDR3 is TGTGCCAGTAGCCCGGACAGGGGAGGACTGGGAGAGACCCAGTACTTC. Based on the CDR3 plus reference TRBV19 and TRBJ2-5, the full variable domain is DGGITQSPKYLFRKEGQNVTLSCEQNLNHDAMYWYRQDPGQGLRLIYYSQIVNDFQKGDIAEGYSVSREKKESFPLTVTSAQKNPTAFYLCASSPDRGGLGETQYFGPGTRLLVL.

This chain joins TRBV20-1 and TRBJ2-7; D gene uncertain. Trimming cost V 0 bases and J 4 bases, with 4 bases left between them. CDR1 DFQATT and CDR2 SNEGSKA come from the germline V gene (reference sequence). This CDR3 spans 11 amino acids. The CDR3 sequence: CSAREVYEQYF. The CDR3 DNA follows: TGCAGTGCTAGAGAAGTATACGAGCAGTACTTC.

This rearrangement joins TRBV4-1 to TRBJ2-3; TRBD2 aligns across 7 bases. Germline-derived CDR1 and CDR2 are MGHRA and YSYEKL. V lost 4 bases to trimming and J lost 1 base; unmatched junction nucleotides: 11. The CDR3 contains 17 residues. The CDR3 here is CASSPAPAGAGTDTQYF. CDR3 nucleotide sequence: TGCGCCAGCAGCCCCGCCCCGGCGGGAGCTGGCACAGATACGCAGTATTTT.

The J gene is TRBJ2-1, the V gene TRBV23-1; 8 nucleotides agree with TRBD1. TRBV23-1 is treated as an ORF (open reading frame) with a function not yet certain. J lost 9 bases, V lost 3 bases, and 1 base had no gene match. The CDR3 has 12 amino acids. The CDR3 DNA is TGCGCCAGCAGTCACAGGGGGCTTGAGCAGTTCTTC. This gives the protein CASSHRGLEQFF.

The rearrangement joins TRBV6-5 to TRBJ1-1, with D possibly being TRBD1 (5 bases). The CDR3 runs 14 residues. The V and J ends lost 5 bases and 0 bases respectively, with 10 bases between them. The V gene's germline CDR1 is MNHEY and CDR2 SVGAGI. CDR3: CASSAGMLNTEAFF. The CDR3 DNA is TGTGCCAGCAGTGCAGGGATGTTGAACACTGAAGCTTTCTTT.

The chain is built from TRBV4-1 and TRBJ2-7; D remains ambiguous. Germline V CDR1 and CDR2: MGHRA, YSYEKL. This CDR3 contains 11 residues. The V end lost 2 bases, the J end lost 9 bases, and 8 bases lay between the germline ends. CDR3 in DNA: TGCGCCAGCAGCCAACCGGGTCCGCAGTACTTC. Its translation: CASSQPGPQYF.

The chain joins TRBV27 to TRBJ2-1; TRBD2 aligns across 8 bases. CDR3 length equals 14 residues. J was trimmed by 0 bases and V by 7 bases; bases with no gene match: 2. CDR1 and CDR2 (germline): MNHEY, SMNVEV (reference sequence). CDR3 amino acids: CASNAGGSYNEQFF. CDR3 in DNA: TGTGCCAGCAATGCGGGGGGCTCCTACAATGAGCAGTTCTTC.

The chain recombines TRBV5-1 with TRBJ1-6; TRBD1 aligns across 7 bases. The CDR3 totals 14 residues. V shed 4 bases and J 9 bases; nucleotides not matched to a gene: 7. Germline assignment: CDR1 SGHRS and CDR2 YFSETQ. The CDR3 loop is CASSAGDRGSPLHF. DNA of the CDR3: TGCGCCAGCAGCGCGGGGGACAGAGGTTCACCCCTCCACTTT.

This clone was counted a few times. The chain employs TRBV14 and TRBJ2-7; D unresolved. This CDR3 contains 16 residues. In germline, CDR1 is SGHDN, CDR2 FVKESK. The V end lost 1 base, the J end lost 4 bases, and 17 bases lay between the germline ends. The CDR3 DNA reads TGTGCCAGCAGCCAAGTCGGTATCGGGCTTGGGTACGAGCAGTACTTC. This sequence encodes CASSQVGIGLGYEQYF.

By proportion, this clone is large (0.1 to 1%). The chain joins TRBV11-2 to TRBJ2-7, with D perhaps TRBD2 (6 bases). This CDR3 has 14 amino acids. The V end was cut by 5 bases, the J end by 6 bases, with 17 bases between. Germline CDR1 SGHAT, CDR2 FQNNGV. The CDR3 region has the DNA TGTGCCAGCAGCCTCGGGGGTGACCTAACCGAGCAGTACTTC. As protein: CASSLGGDLTEQYF.

The CDR3 is CASSPRQGVGYGYTF. In DNA, the CDR3 is TGCGCCAGCAGCCCCCGACAGGGGGTAGGGTATGGCTACACCTTC. This chain uses TRBV4-1 with TRBJ1-2; 9 bases fit TRBD1. CDR3 length equals 15 residues. Trimming took 4 bases from V and 5 from J; bases not matched to a gene: 8. Looked up from germline, CDR1 is MGHRA and CDR2 is YSYEKL.

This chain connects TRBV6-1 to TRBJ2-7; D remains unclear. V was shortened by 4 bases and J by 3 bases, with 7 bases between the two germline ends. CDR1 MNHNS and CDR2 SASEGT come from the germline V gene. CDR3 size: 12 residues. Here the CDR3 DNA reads TGTGCCAGCAGTGCTAATCTCTACGAGCAGTACTTC. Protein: CASSANLYEQYF.

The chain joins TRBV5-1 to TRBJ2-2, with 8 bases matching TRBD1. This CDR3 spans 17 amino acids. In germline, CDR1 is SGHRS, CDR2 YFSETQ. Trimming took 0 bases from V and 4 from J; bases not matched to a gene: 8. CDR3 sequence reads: CASSLEVTGVGTGELFF. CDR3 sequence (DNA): TGCGCCAGCAGCTTGGAAGTGACAGGGGTAGGCACCGGGGAGCTGTTTTTT.

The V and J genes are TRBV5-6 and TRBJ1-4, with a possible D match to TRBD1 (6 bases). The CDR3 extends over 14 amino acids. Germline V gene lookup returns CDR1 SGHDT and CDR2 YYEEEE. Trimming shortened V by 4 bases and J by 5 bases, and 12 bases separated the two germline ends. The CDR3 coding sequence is TGTGCCAGCAGCGTAGGACAGTCCAATGAAAAACTGTTTTTT. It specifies CASSVGQSNEKLFF.

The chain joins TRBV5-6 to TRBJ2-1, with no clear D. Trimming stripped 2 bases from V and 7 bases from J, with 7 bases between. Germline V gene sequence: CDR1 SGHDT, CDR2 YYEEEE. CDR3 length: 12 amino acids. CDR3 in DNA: TGTGCCAGCAGCTTAATGCGGAATGAGCAGTTCTTC. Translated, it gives CASSLMRNEQFF.

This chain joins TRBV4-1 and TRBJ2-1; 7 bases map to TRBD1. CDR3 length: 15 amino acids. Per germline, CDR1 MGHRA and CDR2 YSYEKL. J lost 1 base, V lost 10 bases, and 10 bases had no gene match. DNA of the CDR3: TGCGCCACCGCCCCATCAGGGGGATCCTACAATGAGCAGTTCTTC. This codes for CATAPSGGSYNEQFF.

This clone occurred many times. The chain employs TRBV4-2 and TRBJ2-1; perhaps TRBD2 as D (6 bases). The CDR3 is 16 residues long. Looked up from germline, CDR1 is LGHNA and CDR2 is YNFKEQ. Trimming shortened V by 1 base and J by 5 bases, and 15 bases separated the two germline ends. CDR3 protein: CASSQVTGTSDNEQFF. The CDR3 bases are TGTGCCAGCAGCCAAGTAACCGGGACTTCAGACAATGAGCAGTTCTTC.

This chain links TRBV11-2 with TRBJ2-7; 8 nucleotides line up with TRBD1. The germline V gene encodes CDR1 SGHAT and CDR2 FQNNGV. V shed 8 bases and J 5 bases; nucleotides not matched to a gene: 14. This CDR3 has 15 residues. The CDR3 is CASGLGWTGIDEQYF. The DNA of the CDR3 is TGTGCCAGCGGGTTGGGGTGGACAGGGATTGACGAGCAGTACTTC.

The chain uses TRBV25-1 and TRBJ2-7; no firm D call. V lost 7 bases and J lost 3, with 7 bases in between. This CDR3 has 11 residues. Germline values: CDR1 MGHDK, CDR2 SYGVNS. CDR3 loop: CASIRGYEQYF. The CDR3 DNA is TGTGCCAGCATTCGAGGCTACGAGCAGTACTTC.

Here the CDR3 reads CASSPPSGGGGNEQFF. For the CDR3, the DNA is TGTGCCAGCAGCCCCCCTAGCGGGGGGGGCGGCAATGAGCAGTTCTTC. This chain joins TRBV5-5 and TRBJ2-1; 12 bases are a match to TRBD2. Trimming took 4 bases from V and 6 from J; bases not matched to a gene: 8. This CDR3 spans 16 amino acids. In germline, CDR1 is SGHKS, CDR2 YYEKEE (reference sequence). Full variable domain (remainder filled in from reference TRBV5-5 and TRBJ2-1): DAGVTQSPTHLIKTRGQQVTLRCSPISGHKSVSWYQQVLGQGPQFIFQYYEKEERGRGNFPDRFSARQFPNYSSELNVNALLLGDSALYLCASSPPSGGGGNEQFFGPGTRLTVL.

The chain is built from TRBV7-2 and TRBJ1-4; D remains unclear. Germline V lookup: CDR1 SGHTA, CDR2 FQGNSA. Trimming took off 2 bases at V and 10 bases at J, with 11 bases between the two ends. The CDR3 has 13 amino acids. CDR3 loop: CASSLYMVGKLFF. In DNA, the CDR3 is TGTGCCAGCAGCTTATATATGGTGGGAAAACTGTTTTTT.

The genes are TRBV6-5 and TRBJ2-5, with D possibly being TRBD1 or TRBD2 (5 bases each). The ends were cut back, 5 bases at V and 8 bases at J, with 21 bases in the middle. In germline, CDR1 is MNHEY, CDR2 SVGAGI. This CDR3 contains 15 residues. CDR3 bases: TGTGCCAGCAGTCACAAGCGACACCCCGGGGACACCCAGTACTTC. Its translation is CASSHKRHPGDTQYF.

The CDR3 nucleotides are TGTGCCATCAGTAAAAACGTCGACAGGGTCGACACTGAAGCTTTCTTT. Protein product: CAISKNVDRVDTEAFF. The V and J genes are TRBV10-3 and TRBJ1-1; 7 bases match TRBD1. CDR3 length equals 16 residues. From germline, CDR1 is ENHRY and CDR2 SYGVKD. V gave up 5 bases and J gave up 3 bases; unmatched junction bases: 12.